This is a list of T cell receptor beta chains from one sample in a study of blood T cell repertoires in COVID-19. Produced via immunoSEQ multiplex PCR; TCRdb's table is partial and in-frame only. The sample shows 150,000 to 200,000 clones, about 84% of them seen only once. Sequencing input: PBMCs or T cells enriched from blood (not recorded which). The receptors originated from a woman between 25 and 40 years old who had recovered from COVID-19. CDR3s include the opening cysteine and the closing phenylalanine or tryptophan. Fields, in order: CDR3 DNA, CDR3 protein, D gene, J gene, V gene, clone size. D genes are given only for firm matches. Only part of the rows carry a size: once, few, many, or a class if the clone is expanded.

cdr3_nt: TGTGCCAGCAGCTTAGGGCGGCGTCGAGAGACCCAGTACTTC
cdr3_aa: CASSLGRRRETQYF
d_call: .
j_call: TRBJ2-5
v_call: TRBV7-8
clone_size: .

cdr3_nt: TGTGCCAGCAGGCGAACTAGCGGGAACTACGAGCAGTACTTC
cdr3_aa: CASRRTSGNYEQYF
d_call: TRBD2
j_call: TRBJ2-7
v_call: TRBV2
clone_size: .

cdr3_nt: TGTGCCAGCAGTATCGACAGGGGTCAGTTCTTC
cdr3_aa: CASSIDRGQFF
d_call: TRBD1
j_call: TRBJ2-1
v_call: TRBV28
clone_size: .

cdr3_nt: TGTGCCAGCAGTCCCGGGACTAGCGGGAGTTCAGAGACCCAGTACTTC
cdr3_aa: CASSPGTSGSSETQYF
d_call: TRBD2
j_call: TRBJ2-5
v_call: TRBV6-2/TRBV6-3
clone_size: .

cdr3_nt: TGTGCCAGCAGCCCCAGCGGCAGCTCCTACAATGAGCAGTTCTTC
cdr3_aa: CASSPSGSSYNEQFF
d_call: .
j_call: TRBJ2-1
v_call: TRBV7-9
clone_size: .

cdr3_nt: TGTGCCAGCAGCCTCCCCCGGGCGGGAGGTTCCACCGGGGAGCTGTTTTTT
cdr3_aa: CASSLPRAGGSTGELFF
d_call: TRBD2
j_call: TRBJ2-2
v_call: TRBV9
clone_size: once

cdr3_nt: TGTGCCAGCAGCGTCTCCCCAGGGGGTAGCGGGAGTATCTCCTACAATGAGCAGTTCTTC
cdr3_aa: CASSVSPGGSGSISYNEQFF
d_call: TRBD2
j_call: TRBJ2-1
v_call: TRBV9
clone_size: .

cdr3_nt: TGTGCCAGCAGCTATCTGGCGGGAGCCTACGAGCAGTACTTC
cdr3_aa: CASSYLAGAYEQYF
d_call: TRBD2
j_call: TRBJ2-7
v_call: TRBV7-9
clone_size: .

cdr3_nt: TGTGCCAGCAGCCGAAACCCCGGGACTAGTGGCAATGAGCAGTTCTTC
cdr3_aa: CASSRNPGTSGNEQFF
d_call: TRBD2
j_call: TRBJ2-1
v_call: TRBV4-2
clone_size: .

cdr3_nt: TGTGCCAGCAGCTTGGCGGGGGTAAATACGCAGTATTTT
cdr3_aa: CASSLAGVNTQYF
d_call: .
j_call: TRBJ2-3
v_call: TRBV5-4
clone_size: .

cdr3_nt: TGTGCCAGCAGCTACCCAGCGGGAAGGGAGACCCAGTACTTC
cdr3_aa: CASSYPAGRETQYF
d_call: TRBD2
j_call: TRBJ2-5
v_call: TRBV7-9
clone_size: .